These T cell receptor beta chains were read from a single sample in a study of T cell repertoires in cytomegalovirus infection. TCRdb reprocessed the reads via MiXCR and lists one record per CDR3 protein. This sample has approximately 390,000 distinct CDR3 sequences, with roughly a third found just once. No antigen has been identified for these receptors. The sample in question was cultured PBMCs, obtained from culture after CMV antigen stimulation. The receptor set was obtained from a human donor in good health (CMV status not recorded). Some clones in this sample may be carry-over from other donors' samples. The CDR3 runs from the conserved cysteine through the conserved F or W. D genes are given only for firm matches. Clone size is not always given. Where it is, it says once, few, many or a class for expanded clones.

V gene	clone size	J gene	D gene	CDR3 protein	CDR3 DNA
TRBV6-1	-	TRBJ1-1	-	CASSRNPTANTEAFF	TGTGCCAGCAGTCGGAACCCCACAGCGAACACTGAAGCTTTCTTT
TRBV7-9	few	TRBJ1-1	-	CASSLTVTRNTEAFF	TGTGCCAGCAGCTTAACGGTGACAAGGAACACTGAAGCTTTCTTT
TRBV7-3	few	TRBJ2-3	TRBD2	CASSENQREWQYF	TGTGCCAGCAGCGAAAATCAGCGGGAATGGCAGTATTTT
TRBV10-3	-	TRBJ2-1	TRBD2	CAISLGLAGISYNEQFF	TGTGCCATCAGTCTAGGACTAGCGGGGATCTCCTACAATGAGCAGTTCTTC
TRBV7-2	many	TRBJ2-1	TRBD1	CASSLLAGTAYNEQFF	TGTGCCAGCAGCTTACTTGCCGGGACAGCCTACAATGAGCAGTTCTTC
TRBV6-1	-	TRBJ2-3	-	CASSSWPSGETDTQYF	TGTGCCAGCAGTTCCTGGCCCTCCGGTGAAACAGATACGCAGTATTTT
TRBV7-8	-	TRBJ1-2	-	CASSLAVWAGSGDGYTF	TGTGCCAGCAGCTTAGCAGTTTGGGCAGGGAGTGGGGATGGCTACACCTTC
TRBV20-1	-	TRBJ1-2	-	CSAPPAGSANYGYTF	TGCAGTGCTCCCCCTGCTGGCAGCGCTAACTATGGCTACACCTTC
TRBV7-2	few	TRBJ2-2	-	CASSLGADTGELFF	TGTGCCAGCAGCTTAGGAGCGGACACCGGGGAGCTGTTTTTT
TRBV19	few	TRBJ1-1	TRBD1	CASSSITGGGTEAFF	TGTGCCAGTAGTAGCATTACAGGGGGGGGGACTGAAGCTTTCTTT
TRBV7-2	few	TRBJ1-2	TRBD1	CASSERGSGGGGYTF	TGTGCCAGCAGCGAACGAGGGTCAGGGGGTGGCGGCTACACCTTC
TRBV7-2	-	TRBJ2-2	-	CASSLVAVGEAGELFF	TGTGCCAGCAGCTTAGTTGCAGTGGGCGAAGCCGGGGAGCTGTTTTTT
TRBV7-2	many	TRBJ2-1	TRBD1	CASSPSGQEYNEQFF	TGTGCCAGCAGCCCCTCGGGACAGGAGTACAATGAGCAGTTCTTC
TRBV7-2	few	TRBJ2-7	TRBD2	CASSLGLAVHEQYF	TGTGCCAGCAGCCTGGGACTAGCGGTTCACGAGCAGTACTTC
TRBV7-2	-	TRBJ2-5	-	CASSSDLFQETQYF	TGTGCCAGCAGCTCGGACTTATTCCAAGAGACCCAGTACTTC
TRBV7-9	-	TRBJ2-7	-	CASSPRQIFGEQYF	TGTGCCAGCAGCCCTCGACAGATTTTCGGGGAGCAGTACTTC
TRBV20-1	-	TRBJ1-1	TRBD1	CSARPGQANTEAFF	TGCAGTGCTAGACCGGGACAGGCGAACACTGAAGCTTTCTTT
TRBV18	-	TRBJ1-5	-	CASSPGQSQPQHF	TGTGCCAGCTCACCGGGGCAGTCTCAGCCCCAGCATTTT
TRBV7-6	few	TRBJ2-6	TRBD1	CASSNRGPLDVLTF	TGTGCCAGCAGCAACAGGGGACCCTTAGACGTCCTGACTTTC
TRBV20-1	-	TRBJ2-7	TRBD2	CSASLGLAAYEQYF	TGCAGTGCTAGCCTCGGACTAGCTGCCTACGAGCAGTACTTC
TRBV7-2	many	TRBJ2-5	TRBD2	CASSLGGRGTETQYF	TGTGCCAGCAGCTTAGGCGGGAGAGGGACGGAGACCCAGTACTTC
TRBV7-8	many	TRBJ2-1	TRBD2	CASSLVGSGRVEQFF	TGTGCCAGCAGCTTAGTTGGTAGCGGGAGGGTTGAGCAGTTCTTC
TRBV7-2	many	TRBJ1-1	-	CASSSQGVVTEAFF	TGTGCCAGCAGCTCCCAGGGAGTTGTCACTGAAGCTTTCTTT
TRBV4-1	-	TRBJ1-2	-	CASSQESRGDYGYTF	TGCGCCAGCAGCCAAGAGTCCAGGGGAGATTATGGCTACACCTTC
TRBV20-1	-	TRBJ1-4	-	CSASGGGGKPFATNEKLFF	TGCAGTGCTAGCGGCGGGGGAGGAAAGCCTTTTGCAACTAATGAAAAACTGTTTTTT
TRBV7-2	-	TRBJ1-4	-	CASSTAAAREKLFF	TGTGCCAGCAGCACGGCCGCCGCTAGGGAAAAACTGTTTTTT
TRBV5-4	-	TRBJ2-2	-	CASSLVGGGELFF	TGTGCCAGCAGCTTGGTAGGGGGCGGGGAGCTGTTTTTT
TRBV5-4	-	TRBJ1-3	-	CASSWGNSGNTIYF	TGTGCCAGCAGCTGGGGTAACTCTGGAAACACCATATATTTT
TRBV7-2	many	TRBJ1-5	TRBD1	CASSLDGGQGRVSNQPQHF	TGTGCCAGCAGCTTAGATGGAGGACAGGGAAGGGTTAGCAATCAGCCCCAGCATTTT